The 10 T cell receptor beta chains reported below all come from one sample, sequenced in a study of T-cell reconstitution after alpha-beta-depleted transplantation in children. TCRbeta library preparation incorporated unique molecular identifiers. MiXCR, run by TCRdb on the PCR reads, gives a single entry per CDR3 protein. Here the sample spans 250,000 to 400,000 distinct CDR3 sequences, approximately 23% being singletons. This specimen consisted of PBMCs, mostly from graft donor cells, obtained 180 days after TCRalphabeta/CD19-depleted stem cell transplant. Every receptor here comes from a male patient younger than 18 who had a stem cell transplant for acute lymphoblastic leukemia, so the T cells may come from the graft donor.

The chain is built from TRBV20-1 and TRBJ2-7; weak D call: TRBD2 (5 bases). This CDR3 region has 12 residues. From germline, CDR1 is DFQATT and CDR2 SNEGSKA (reference sequence). V lost 4 bases and J lost 1, with 8 bases in between. CDR3 protein: CSAIGRSYEQYF. The CDR3, as DNA: TGCAGTGCTATAGGGAGATCCTACGAGCAGTACTTC.

The sample holds a few counts of this clonotype. The chain couples TRBV28 to TRBJ1-5; D unclear. CDR3 length: 14 amino acids. Germline-derived CDR1 and CDR2 are MDHEN and SYDVKM. V dropped 2 bases and J dropped 0 bases, with 5 bases sitting between them. CDR3 DNA: TGTGCCAGCAGTTTAGGATTTAGCAATCAGCCCCAGCATTTT. The encoded protein is CASSLGFSNQPQHF.

This clonotype turned up a few times. V gene TRBV7-9 combines with J gene TRBJ2-5; TRBD1 aligns across 9 bases. CDR3 size: 14 residues. After removal of 5 bases from V and 5 bases from J, the junction contained 6 bases not matched to a gene. Germline V lookup: CDR1 SEHNR, CDR2 FQNEAQ (reference sequence). In DNA, the CDR3 is TGTGCCAGCAGCAGGACAGGGGCTTGGGAGACCCAGTACTTC. Translation gives CASSRTGAWETQYF.

This clonotype was seen a few times. The rearrangement joins TRBV6-1 to TRBJ1-5; TRBD1 matches at 7 bases. Looked up from germline, CDR1 is MNHNS and CDR2 is SASEGT. This CDR3 is built from 16 residues. V lost 5 bases to trimming and J lost 3 bases; unmatched junction nucleotides: 10. CDR3 amino acids: CASSHTRTGINQPQHF. In nucleotides, the CDR3 is TGTGCCAGCAGTCATACGAGGACAGGAATCAATCAGCCCCAGCATTTT.

This sequence joins TRBV5-5 and TRBJ1-1, with D possibly being TRBD1 (6 bases). This CDR3 is built from 18 residues. V dropped 3 bases and J dropped 3 bases, with 24 bases sitting between them. Germline V gene lookup returns CDR1 SGHKS and CDR2 YYEKEE (reference sequence). Written as DNA, the CDR3 is TGTGCCAGCAGCTGGACAGATTTGGTCGCGATAGGTGACACTGAAGCTTTCTTT. Residues: CASSWTDLVAIGDTEAFF.

The rearrangement links TRBV29-1 to TRBJ2-7; D is possibly TRBD2 (5 bases). Trimming removed 5 bases from V and 3 bases from J, with 8 bases in between. The CDR3 sequence is 11 residues long. Germline V gene sequence: CDR1 SQVTM, CDR2 ANQGSEA. CDR3 nucleotide sequence: TGCAGCGTTCGCGGGTACTACGAGCAGTACTTC. Its translation: CSVRGYYEQYF.

The genes are TRBV3-1 and TRBJ2-3, with 7 bases lining up with TRBD1. This CDR3 comprises 15 residues. Germline values: CDR1 LGHDT, CDR2 YNNKEL (reference sequence). V lost 4 bases, J lost 6 bases, and 10 bases stayed unmatched. This CDR3 is CASSPVTGLGDTQYF. The CDR3 region has the DNA TGTGCCAGCAGCCCAGTGACAGGGTTGGGGGATACGCAGTATTTT.

The rearrangement links TRBV5-4 to TRBJ2-1; 12 positions agree with TRBD2. CDR1 and CDR2 (germline): SGHNT, YYREEE (reference sequence). The V and J ends lost 2 bases and 2 bases, in that order; junction bases with no gene match: 2. The CDR3 is made up of 16 amino acids. The CDR3 here is CASSFGLAGTYNEQFF. CDR3 sequence (DNA): TGTGCCAGCAGCTTCGGACTAGCGGGGACCTACAATGAGCAGTTCTTC.

The chain combines TRBV7-6 with TRBJ2-3, with D possibly TRBD2 on 6 matching bases. Germline V CDR1 and CDR2: SGHVS, FNYEAQ. V was clipped by 6 bases and J by 0 bases, with 10 bases between them. CDR3 length equals 14 residues. CDR3: CASSISGSTDTQYF. DNA of the CDR3: TGTGCCAGCAGTATCAGCGGGAGCACAGATACGCAGTATTTT.

The chain joins TRBV3-1 to TRBJ2-7, with 8 positions matching TRBD2. There are 16 residues in the CDR3. The V segment lost 3 bases and the J segment 0 bases; nucleotides outside the gene matches: 7. Germline assignment: CDR1 LGHDT and CDR2 YNNKEL (reference sequence). The CDR3 reads CASSHGVAGSSYEQYF. The CDR3 coding sequence is TGTGCCAGCAGCCACGGAGTAGCGGGAAGCTCCTACGAGCAGTACTTC.